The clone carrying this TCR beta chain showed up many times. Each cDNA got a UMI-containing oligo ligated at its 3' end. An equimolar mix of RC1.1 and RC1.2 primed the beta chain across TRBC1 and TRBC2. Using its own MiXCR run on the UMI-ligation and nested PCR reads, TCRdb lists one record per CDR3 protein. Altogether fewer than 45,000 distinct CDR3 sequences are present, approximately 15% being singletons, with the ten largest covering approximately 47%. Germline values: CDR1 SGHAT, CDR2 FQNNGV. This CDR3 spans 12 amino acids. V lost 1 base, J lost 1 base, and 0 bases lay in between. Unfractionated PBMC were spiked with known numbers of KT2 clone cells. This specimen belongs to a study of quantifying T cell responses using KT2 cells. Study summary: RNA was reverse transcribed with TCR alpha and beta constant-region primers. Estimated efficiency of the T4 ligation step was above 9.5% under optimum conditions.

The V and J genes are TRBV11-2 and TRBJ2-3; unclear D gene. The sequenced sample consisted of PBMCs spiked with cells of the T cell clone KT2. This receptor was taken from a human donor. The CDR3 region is CASSLGTDTQYF. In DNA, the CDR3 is TGTGCCAGCAGCTTAGGCACAGATACGCAGTATTTT.